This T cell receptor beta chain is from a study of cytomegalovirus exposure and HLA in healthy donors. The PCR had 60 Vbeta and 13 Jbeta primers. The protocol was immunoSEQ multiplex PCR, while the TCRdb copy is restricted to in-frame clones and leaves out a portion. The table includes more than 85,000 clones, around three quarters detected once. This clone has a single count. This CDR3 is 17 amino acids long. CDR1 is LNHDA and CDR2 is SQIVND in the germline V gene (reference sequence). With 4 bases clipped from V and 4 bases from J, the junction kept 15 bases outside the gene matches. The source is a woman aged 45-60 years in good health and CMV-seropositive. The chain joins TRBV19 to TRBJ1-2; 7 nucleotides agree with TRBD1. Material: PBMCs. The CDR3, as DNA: TGTGCCAGTAGTAAAAACCCGACAGGGTGGGGATCCTATGGCTACACCTTC. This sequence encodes CASSKNPTGWGSYGYTF.